These 24 T cell receptor beta chains share one sample of origin, sequenced in a study of cytomegalovirus exposure and HLA in healthy donors listed by TCRdb under 2017. The protocol used for the library was the immunoSEQ multiplex PCR assay. For the multiplex PCR, a mixture combining 60 forward primers for TCR Vbeta segments and 13 reverse primers for TCR Jbeta segments was used. TCRdb holds this immuneACCESS table with in-frame rearrangements only. Some clones are missing; in checked studies, unresolved V genes explain under half, and the rest has no known cause. This sample holds 110,000 or so clones; roughly 80% were observed only once. The ten largest clones add up to less than 3.5% of the sample. Material for sequencing was PBMCs. The receptors stem from a female donor in good health and CMV-seronegative.

A single count supports this clone. This CDR3 reads CASSKGVYLAGMWTGNEQFF. The CDR3 DNA reads as TGTGCCAGCAGCAAAGGGGTATATCTAGCGGGGATGTGGACGGGCAATGAGCAGTTCTTC. V is TRBV21-1 and J is TRBJ2-1; no DNA check was done on the table's D call, TRBD2. TRBV21-1 is noted as a pseudogene. CDR3 length: 20 amino acids.

The V gene is TRBV5-6, the J gene TRBJ2-5; D may be TRBD1 (6 bases). Germline V gene lookup returns CDR1 SGHDT and CDR2 YYEEEE. V lost 0 bases to trimming and J lost 5 bases, with 14 bases between them. This CDR3 comprises 15 residues. The CDR3 region has the DNA TGTGCCAGCAGCTTGGTAGGGACACTTGCGGAGACCCAGTACTTC. This codes for CASSLVGTLAETQYF.

The chain carries TRBV28 and TRBJ2-3, with TRBD2 matching over 9 bases. CDR1 and CDR2 (germline): MDHEN, SYDVKM. V shed 4 bases, J shed 2 bases, and the junction held 16 bases outside the gene matches. The CDR3 runs 19 residues. CDR3 sequence: CASSSTPARLAENTDTQYF. The DNA of the CDR3 is TGTGCCAGCAGTTCCACCCCCGCTCGACTAGCGGAAAACACAGATACGCAGTATTTT.

The chain carries TRBV11-2 and TRBJ2-2; 7 bases map to TRBD2. V gave up 4 bases and J gave up 5 bases; unmatched junction bases: 10. Looked up from germline, CDR1 is SGHAT and CDR2 is FQNNGV. This CDR3 is 16 amino acids long. The CDR3, as DNA: TGTGCCAGCAGCTCGGGGCGACTAGCCGTTACCGGGGAGCTGTTTTTT. It encodes CASSSGRLAVTGELFF. The full variable domain, with the rest looked up from reference TRBV11-2 and TRBJ2-2, is EAGVAQSPRYKIIEKRQSVAFWCNPISGHATLYWYQQILGQGPKLLIQFQNNGVVDDSQLPKDRFSAERLKGVDSTLKIQPAKLEDSAVYLCASSSGRLAVTGELFFGEGSRLTVL.

CDR3 bases: TGTGCCAGCAGACCACAGAGCTTCTCTGGAAACACCATATATTTT. Translating it yields CASRPQSFSGNTIYF. The genes are TRBV6-1 and TRBJ1-3, with D unresolved. The CDR3 is 15 residues long. V gave up 6 bases and J gave up 0 bases, with 12 bases separating them. Per germline, CDR1 MNHNS and CDR2 SASEGT.

Note on this clone: At the DNA level, this CDR3 is encoded by other sequences in the same sample as well. The V and J genes are TRBV5-1 and TRBJ1-1; 7 bases map to TRBD1. CDR1 is SGHRS and CDR2 is YFSETQ in the germline V gene. The V and J ends lost 4 bases and 1 base, in that order; junction bases with no gene match: 4. This CDR3 region has 14 residues. For the CDR3, the DNA is TGCGCCAGCAGCCCGGGGGACAGGAACACTGAAGCTTTCTTT. Its protein is CASSPGDRNTEAFF.

The chain carries TRBV6-5 and TRBJ2-7; no firm D call. V was shortened by 7 bases and J by 1 base, with 8 bases between the two germline ends. CDR1 and CDR2 (germline): MNHEY, SVGAGI. CDR3 length: 12 amino acids. CDR3 DNA: TGTGCCAGCAATGGTGCGTCCTACGAGCAGTACTTC. This encodes CASNGASYEQYF.

The rearrangement joins TRBV2 to TRBJ2-5; a possible D gene is TRBD2 (6 bases). The CDR3 covers 16 residues. Per germline, CDR1 SNHLY and CDR2 FYNNEI. Trimming pared 3 bases from V and 1 base from J, leaving 15 bases between. The DNA for the CDR3 is TGTGCCAGCAGTGATTGGGTCGCGACTAGCCAAGAGACCCAGTACTTC. This sequence encodes CASSDWVATSQETQYF.

The chain joins TRBV2 to TRBJ2-5, with 9 positions matching TRBD2. The CDR3 is 16 amino acids. CDR1 and CDR2 from the germline V gene are SNHLY and FYNNEI. Unmatched junction bases numbered 7, after V lost 3 bases and J lost 2 bases. The CDR3 here is CASSDYLSGGQETQYF. The CDR3 nucleotides are TGTGCCAGCAGTGACTATCTTAGCGGGGGTCAAGAGACCCAGTACTTC.

This chain uses TRBV5-8 with TRBJ1-5; D remains unclear. V was trimmed by 5 bases and J by 6 bases, leaving 18 bases between them. From germline, CDR1 is SGHTS and CDR2 YDEGEE. The CDR3 is 15 amino acids. Written as DNA, the CDR3 is TGTGCCAGCAGGGCCACAGCCGGGGTTTTTCAGCCCCAGCATTTT. The encoded protein is CASRATAGVFQPQHF.

This chain joins TRBV13 and TRBJ1-2, with 8 nucleotides matching TRBD1. Germline CDR1 reads PRHDT; CDR2 reads FYEKMQ (reference sequence). The V segment lost 5 bases and the J segment 6 bases; nucleotides outside the gene matches: 8. The CDR3 extends over 14 amino acids. The CDR3 protein is CASSKGQGRDGYTF. The CDR3 DNA reads TGTGCCAGCAGCAAAGGACAGGGACGAGATGGCTACACCTTC.

This clone has only a few counts. The chain has TRBV10-3 and TRBJ1-1, with 7 bases matching TRBD1. CDR1 ENHRY and CDR2 SYGVKD come from the germline V gene. Germline trimming cut 5 bases from V and 0 bases from J; bases unmatched to any gene: 6. This CDR3 has 15 residues. The CDR3 loop is CAISRQGMMNTEAFF. In DNA, the CDR3 is TGTGCCATCAGTAGACAGGGTATGATGAACACTGAAGCTTTCTTT.

This sequence joins TRBV11-2 and TRBJ2-2; D possibly corresponds to TRBD1 (6 bases). The CDR3 is 18 residues long. Germline CDR1 reads SGHAT; CDR2 reads FQNNGV. Trimming stripped 6 bases from V and 0 bases from J, with 20 bases between. As DNA, the CDR3 is TGTGCCAGCAGAACATGGGGGCCACGGAAACCGAACACCGGGGAGCTGTTTTTT. Translated: CASRTWGPRKPNTGELFF.

This chain joins TRBV9 and TRBJ2-1; D is perhaps TRBD1 (5 bases). The CDR3 runs 12 residues. CDR1 and CDR2 from the germline V gene are SGDLS and YYNGEE. V dropped 3 bases and J dropped 6 bases, with 7 bases sitting between them. The CDR3 nucleotides read TGTGCCAGCAGCGAGGGGTCCAATGAGCAGTTCTTC. As protein: CASSEGSNEQFF.

The V gene is TRBV5-6, the J gene TRBJ2-3; 9 nucleotides align to TRBD2. With 4 bases clipped from V and 0 bases from J, the junction kept 9 bases outside the gene matches. CDR1 SGHDT and CDR2 YYEEEE come from the germline V gene. The CDR3 length is 17 residues. The CDR3 loop is CASSPTRGGASTDTQYF. As DNA, the CDR3 is TGTGCCAGCAGCCCCACTCGCGGGGGGGCAAGCACAGATACGCAGTATTTT.

The count of this clone is one. In DNA form, the CDR3 reads TGTGCTAGCGCCAAACTGGGGGCGGTAACCTACGAGCAGTACTTC. Its translation is CASAKLGAVTYEQYF. V gene TRBV12-5 combines with J gene TRBJ2-7, with D tentatively TRBD1 (6 bases). This CDR3 region has 15 residues. CDR1 and CDR2 (germline): LGHNT, FRNRAP. The V gene lost 9 bases and the J gene lost 2 bases, with 20 bases spanning the gap.

V and J are TRBV7-8 and TRBJ2-5; 8 nucleotides line up with TRBD1. CDR1 SGHVS and CDR2 FQNEAQ come from the germline V gene. V shed 2 bases and J 5 bases; nucleotides not matched to a gene: 7. The CDR3 length is 15 residues. The CDR3 protein is CASSLSPTGAETQYF. The CDR3 bases are TGTGCCAGCAGCTTAAGCCCGACAGGGGCGGAGACCCAGTACTTC.

The V and J genes are TRBV30 and TRBJ1-1; D is unresolved. Per the germline V gene, CDR1 is GTSNPN and CDR2 is SVGIG (reference sequence). Trimming took 2 bases from V and 6 from J, leaving 13 bases between them. The CDR3 extends over 13 amino acids. CDR3 nucleotides: TGTGCCTGGAGTAGGAGGACGATTTCTGAAGCTTTCTTT. Its translation: CAWSRRTISEAFF.

This chain joins TRBV2 and TRBJ2-2; 7 bases line up with TRBD1. CDR1 is SNHLY, CDR2 FYNNEI, per germline. The V and J ends lost 3 bases and 4 bases, in that order; junction bases with no gene match: 5. The CDR3 loop spans 15 amino acids. In nucleotides, the CDR3 is TGTGCCAGCAGTGATGTCCCAGGGGGCACCGGGGAGCTGTTTTTT. Amino acids: CASSDVPGGTGELFF. Full variable domain (outside the CDR3, taken from reference TRBV2 and TRBJ2-2): EPEVTQTPSHQVTQMGQEVILRCVPISNHLYFYWYRQILGQKVEFLVSFYNNEISEKSEIFDDQFSVERPDGSNFTLKIRSTKLEDSAMYFCASSDVPGGTGELFFGEGSRLTVL.

Regarding this clone: The sample has other DNA sequences that encode this CDR3 too. The V and J genes are TRBV18 and TRBJ1-5; TRBD1 aligns across 12 bases. Looked up from germline, CDR1 is KGHSH and CDR2 is LQKENI. This CDR3 comprises 15 residues. V shed 3 bases and J 6 bases; nucleotides not matched to a gene: 3. The CDR3 region has the DNA TGTGCCAGCTCACCGGGACAGGGGGCGGGTCAGCCCCAGCATTTT. Protein sequence: CASSPGQGAGQPQHF. The whole variable domain, filled in from reference TRBV18 and TRBJ1-5, reads NAGVMQNPRHLVRRRGQEARLRCSPMKGHSHVYWYRQLPEEGLKFMVYLQKENIIDESGMPKERFSAEFPKEGPSILRIQQVVRGDSAAYFCASSPGQGAGQPQHFGDGTRLSIL.

This clone showed up just a few times. The chain uses TRBV14 and TRBJ1-2; D call uncertain. V was pared by 0 bases and J by 6 bases, with 8 bases between. CDR1 and CDR2 from the germline V gene are SGHDN and FVKESK. This CDR3 comprises 13 residues. DNA for the CDR3: TGTGCCAGCAGCCAAGACTACAGCCATGGCTACACCTTC. Translating gives CASSQDYSHGYTF.

The rearrangement links TRBV2 to TRBJ2-5, with 7 positions matching TRBD2. V was pared by 4 bases and J by 0 bases, with 2 bases of the junction left unmatched. This CDR3 has 14 amino acids. The germline V gene has CDR1 SNHLY and CDR2 FYNNEI. The chain's CDR3 is CASSVGGNQETQYF. DNA of the CDR3: TGTGCCAGCAGTGTCGGGGGGAACCAAGAGACCCAGTACTTC.

The rearrangement links TRBV5-4 to TRBJ2-7, with D hard to call. Per the germline V gene, CDR1 is SGHNT and CDR2 is YYREEE (reference sequence). The CDR3 consists of 13 residues. The V end lost 0 bases, the J end lost 6 bases, and 10 bases lay between the germline ends. The CDR3 sequence: CASSLDSRSEQYF. The CDR3 coding sequence is TGTGCCAGCAGCTTGGATAGTCGGAGCGAGCAGTACTTC.

The rearrangement uses TRBV10-1 and TRBJ1-2; 9 bases line up with TRBD1. The CDR3 runs to 13 residues. CDR1 WNHNN and CDR2 SYGVQD come from the germline V gene (reference sequence). The V segment lost 6 bases and the J segment 4 bases; nucleotides outside the gene matches: 3. DNA for the CDR3: TGCGCCAGCAGAGGACAGGGGCCCTATGGCTACACCTTC. This encodes CASRGQGPYGYTF.